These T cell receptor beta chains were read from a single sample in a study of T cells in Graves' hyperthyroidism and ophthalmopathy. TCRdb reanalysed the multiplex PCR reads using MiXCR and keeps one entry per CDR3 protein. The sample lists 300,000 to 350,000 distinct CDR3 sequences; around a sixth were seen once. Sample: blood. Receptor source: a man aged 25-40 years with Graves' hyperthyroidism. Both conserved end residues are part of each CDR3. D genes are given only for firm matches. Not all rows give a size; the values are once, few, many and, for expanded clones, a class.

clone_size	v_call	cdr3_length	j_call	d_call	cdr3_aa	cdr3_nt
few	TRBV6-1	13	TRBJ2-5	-	CASSWVGQETQYF	TGTGCCAGCAGTTGGGTAGGCCAAGAGACCCAGTACTTC
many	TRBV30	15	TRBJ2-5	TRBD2	CAWSEGLAGQETQYF	TGTGCCTGGAGTGAGGGACTAGCGGGCCAAGAGACCCAGTACTTC
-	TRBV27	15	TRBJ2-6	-	CASSLAGYGANVLTF	TGTGCCAGCAGTTTAGCCGGCTATGGGGCCAACGTCCTGACTTTC
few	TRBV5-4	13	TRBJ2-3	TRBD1	CASSPGGADTQYF	TGTGCCAGCAGCCCAGGGGGCGCGGATACGCAGTATTTT
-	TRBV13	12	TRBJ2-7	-	CASSLEDYEQYF	TGTGCCAGCAGCTTAGAAGACTACGAGCAGTACTTC
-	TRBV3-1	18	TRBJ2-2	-	CASSQDAMTLEGREELFF	TGTGCCAGCAGCCAAGATGCTATGACCTTGGAGGGCCGGGAGGAGCTGTTTTTT
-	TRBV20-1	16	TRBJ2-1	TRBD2	CSATPPTSEYTLEQFF	TGCAGTGCTACCCCCCCCACTAGCGAGTACACATTGGAGCAGTTCTTC
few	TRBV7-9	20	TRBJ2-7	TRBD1	CASSRSIRQGASLISTGQYF	TGTGCCAGCAGCCGTTCAATAAGACAGGGAGCCTCCCTCATTTCAACGGGGCAGTACTTC
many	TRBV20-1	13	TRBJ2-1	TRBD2	CSALAGVYNEQFF	TGCAGTGCTCTAGCGGGAGTCTACAATGAGCAGTTCTTC
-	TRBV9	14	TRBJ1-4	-	CASSVAGTPEKLFF	TGTGCCAGCAGCGTAGCCGGGACGCCGGAAAAACTGTTTTTT
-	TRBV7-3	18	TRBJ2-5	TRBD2	CASSLLGLAGARGETQYF	TGTGCCAGCAGCCTTTTAGGACTAGCGGGAGCTCGAGGGGAGACCCAGTACTTC
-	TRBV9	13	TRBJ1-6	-	CASSVGGVSPLHF	TGTGCCAGCAGCGTCGGTGGAGTTTCACCCCTCCACTTT
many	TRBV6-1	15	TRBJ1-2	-	CASRHRALSNYGYTF	TGTGCCAGCAGACACCGGGCCTTGTCCAACTATGGCTACACCTTC
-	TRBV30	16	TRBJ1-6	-	CAWRRGFSSYNSPLHF	TGTGCCTGGAGAAGGGGCTTTAGCTCCTATAATTCACCCCTCCACTTT
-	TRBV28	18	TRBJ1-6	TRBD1	CASSPGGQLSFSVPPLHF	TGTGCCAGCAGCCCAGGGGGACAGCTCTCTTTTTCCGTTCCACCCCTCCACTTT
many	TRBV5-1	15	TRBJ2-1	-	CASSFTGNAYNEQFF	TGCGCCAGCAGCTTCACCGGGAACGCCTACAATGAGCAGTTCTTC
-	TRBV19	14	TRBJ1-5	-	CASSNYEGVQPQHF	TGTGCCAGTAGTAACTACGAGGGGGTGCAGCCCCAGCATTTT
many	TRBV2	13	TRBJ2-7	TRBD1	CASSEGTGNEQYF	TGTGCCAGCAGTGAAGGGACAGGGAACGAGCAGTACTTC
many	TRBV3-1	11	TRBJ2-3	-	CASRQVDTQYF	TGTGCCAGCAGACAAGTAGATACGCAGTATTTT
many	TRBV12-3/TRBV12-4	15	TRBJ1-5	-	CASSRQGLSNQPQHF	TGTGCCAGCAGTCGCCAGGGTTTGAGCAATCAGCCCCAGCATTTT
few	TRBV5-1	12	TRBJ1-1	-	CASRLDRDEAFF	TGCGCCAGCCGCTTAGACCGGGACGAAGCTTTCTTT
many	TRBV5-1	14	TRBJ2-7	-	CASSLVGSIYEQYF	TGCGCCAGCAGCCTCGTGGGTTCTATCTACGAGCAGTACTTC
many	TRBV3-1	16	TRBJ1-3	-	CASSQGARFTGNTIYF	TGTGCCAGCAGCCAAGGTGCAAGGTTCACTGGAAACACCATATATTTT
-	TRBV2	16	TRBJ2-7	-	CASSDGSGRSSYEQYF	TGTGCCAGCAGTGACGGTTCAGGCCGGAGCTCCTACGAGCAGTACTTC
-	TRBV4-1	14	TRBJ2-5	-	CASSHPPRKETQYF	TGCGCCAGCAGCCATCCTCCCCGTAAGGAGACCCAGTACTTC
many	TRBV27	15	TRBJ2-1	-	CASSLGWSSYNEQFF	TGTGCCAGCAGTTTAGGGTGGAGCTCCTACAATGAGCAGTTCTTC